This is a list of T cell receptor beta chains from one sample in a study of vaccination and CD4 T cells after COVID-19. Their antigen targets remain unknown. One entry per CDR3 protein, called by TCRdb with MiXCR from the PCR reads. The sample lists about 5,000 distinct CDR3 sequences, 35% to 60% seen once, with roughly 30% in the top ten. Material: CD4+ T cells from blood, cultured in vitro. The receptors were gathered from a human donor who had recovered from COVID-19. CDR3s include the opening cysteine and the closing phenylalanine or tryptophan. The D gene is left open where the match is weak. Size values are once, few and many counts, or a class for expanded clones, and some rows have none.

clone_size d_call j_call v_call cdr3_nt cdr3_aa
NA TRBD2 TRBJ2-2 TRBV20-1 TGCAGTGCGAACCCTAGCGGGGGGGTGTCCGGGGAGCTGTTTTTT CSANPSGGVSGELFF
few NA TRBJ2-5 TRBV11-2 TGTGCCAGCAGCGAGCATTCGGACCTTCCGGAGACCCAGTACTTC CASSEHSDLPETQYF
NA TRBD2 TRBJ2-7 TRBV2 TGTGCCAGCAATAGGGAGGGAGGGCCGTCCTACGAGCAGTACTTC CASNREGGPSYEQYF
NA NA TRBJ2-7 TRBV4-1 TGCGCCAGCAGCCGGACCCGGGCCCAACCCAACGAGCAGTACTTC CASSRTRAQPNEQYF
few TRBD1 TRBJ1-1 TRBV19 TGTGCCAGTAGTATAAGTAGTCTTTGGGACAGGGGAATCCCGAACACTGAAGCTTTCTTT CASSISSLWDRGIPNTEAFF
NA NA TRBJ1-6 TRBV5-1 TGCGCCAGCAGCACCGGTGGGTCCGTGTGGTCACCCCTCCACTTT CASSTGGSVWSPLHF
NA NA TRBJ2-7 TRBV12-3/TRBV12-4 TGTGCCAGCAGTTGTAGGCAGGAAAGCAACTACGAGCAGTACTTC CASSCRQESNYEQYF
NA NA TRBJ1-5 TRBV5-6 TGTGCCAGCAGCTTGTGGCAGTACAATCAGCCCCAGCATTTT CASSLWQYNQPQHF
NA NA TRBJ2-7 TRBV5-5 TGTGCCAGCAGCTTGATGCAGGGGATAGGCGAGCAGTACTTC CASSLMQGIGEQYF
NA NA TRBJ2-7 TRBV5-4 TGTGCCAGCAGCTCGTCGACCTACGAGCAGTACTTC CASSSSTYEQYF
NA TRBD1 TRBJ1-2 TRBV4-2 TGTGCCAGCAGCCAAATAACGGGACAGGGGGTTCATGGCTACACCTTC CASSQITGQGVHGYTF
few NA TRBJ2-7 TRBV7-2 TGTGCCAGCAGCTTAAACTACGAGCAGTACTTC CASSLNYEQYF
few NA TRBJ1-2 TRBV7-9 TGTGCCAGCAGCTTATCCGCTAGCTTCTATGGCTACACCTTC CASSLSASFYGYTF
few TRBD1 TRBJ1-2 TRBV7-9 TGTGCCAGCAGTCAGAGGGACAGGACCCTTCCTAACTATGGCTACACCTTC CASSQRDRTLPNYGYTF
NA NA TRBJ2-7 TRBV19 TGTGCCAGTAGTATTGGACGGGGAGGCTACGAGCAGTACTTC CASSIGRGGYEQYF
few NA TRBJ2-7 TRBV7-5 NA CISVPEAGGINEQYF
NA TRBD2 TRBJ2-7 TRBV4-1 TGCGCCAGCAGCCAACGACTAGCCCCGTTTCCCCAAGGCTACGAGCAGTACTTC CASSQRLAPFPQGYEQYF
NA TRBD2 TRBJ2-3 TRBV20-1 TGCAGTGCTGAAACTGGCGGGGGGTTGGGGAAAGATACGCAGTATTTT CSAETGGGLGKDTQYF
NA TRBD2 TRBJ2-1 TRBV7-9 TGTGCCAGCAGCTTAGTTTGGACTAGCGGAATCTACAATGAGCAGTTCTTC CASSLVWTSGIYNEQFF
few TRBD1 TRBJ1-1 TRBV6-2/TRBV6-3 TGTGCCAGCAGTCACCGACAGGGCGGCACTGAAGCTTTCTTT CASSHRQGGTEAFF
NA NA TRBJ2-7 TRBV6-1 TGTGCCAGCAGTGAAGTAGGGGTAGAGGGGAAGCAGTACTTC CASSEVGVEGKQYF
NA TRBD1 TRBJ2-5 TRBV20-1 TGCAGTGCCCAGAGAGGGGGCGATTTTGAAGAGACCCAGTACTTC CSAQRGGDFEETQYF
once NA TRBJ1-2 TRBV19 TGTGCCAGTAGTATCGGGCATGGCTACACCTTC CASSIGHGYTF
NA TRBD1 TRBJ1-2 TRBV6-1 TGTGCCAGCAGTACGCGGGACAGGGATGGCTACACCTTC CASSTRDRDGYTF
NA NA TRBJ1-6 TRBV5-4 TGTGCCAGCAGCCTGCTTGAGGGACGAAATTCACCCCTCCACTTT CASSLLEGRNSPLHF
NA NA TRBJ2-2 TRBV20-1 TGCAGTGCTAGAGATCCGGGGAGAACCGGGGAGCTGTTTTTT CSARDPGRTGELFF
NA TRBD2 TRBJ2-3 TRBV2 TGTGCTACCCAACTAGCGGGTATCACAGATACGCAGTATTTT CATQLAGITDTQYF
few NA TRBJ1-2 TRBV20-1 TGCAGTGCTAGCCAGGACTATGGCTACACCTTC CSASQDYGYTF
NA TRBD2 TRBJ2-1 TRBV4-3 TGCGCCAGCAGCCTTGCGGTCTTGTCTAGCGGATCCTACAATGAGCAGTTCTTC CASSLAVLSSGSYNEQFF
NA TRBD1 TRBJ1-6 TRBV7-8 TGTGCCAGCAGCTCCAGGGGGACTTCACCCCTCCACTTT CASSSRGTSPLHF
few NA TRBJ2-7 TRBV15 TGTGCCACCAGCAGAGGCTGGGACGGAGGATACGAGCAGTACTTC CATSRGWDGGYEQYF
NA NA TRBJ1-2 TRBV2 TGTGCCAGCGGTGGATATGGCTACACCTTC CASGGYGYTF
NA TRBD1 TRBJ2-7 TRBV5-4 TGTGCCAGCAGCGAAAGGGACAGGGGGCGAGGCCACGAGCAGTACTTC CASSERDRGRGHEQYF
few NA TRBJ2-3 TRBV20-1 TGCAGTGCTAGAGGGCAGGGGGGGGGAAACACAGATACGCAGTATTTT CSARGQGGGNTDTQYF
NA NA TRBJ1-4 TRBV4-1 TGCGCCAGCAGCCCGGTCGGGGGAAAACTGTTTTTT CASSPVGGKLFF
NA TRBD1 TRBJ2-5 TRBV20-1 TGCAGTGCTAGAGACGGCGGCCGGGACAGAGAGACCCAGTACTTC CSARDGGRDRETQYF
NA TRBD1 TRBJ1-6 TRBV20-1 TGCAGTGCTAGGCAACAGGGGTTCGATTCACCCCTCCACTTT CSARQQGFDSPLHF
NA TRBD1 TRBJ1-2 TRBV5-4 TGTGCCAGCAACAACCGAGAGACAGGGGGCGCAGATGGCTACACCTTC CASNNRETGGADGYTF
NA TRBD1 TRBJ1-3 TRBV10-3 TGTGCCATCAGTGAGTTTAAGGGGGCCGGAAACACCATATATTTT CAISEFKGAGNTIYF
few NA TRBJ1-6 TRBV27 TGTGCCAGCAGTTTGCTCGGGGCCTCCCCGGAGTCACCCCTCCACTTT CASSLLGASPESPLHF
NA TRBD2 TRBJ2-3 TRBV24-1 TGTGCCACCAGTGATTCCCTAGCGGGAGGAACAGATACGCAGTATTTT CATSDSLAGGTDTQYF
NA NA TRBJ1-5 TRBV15 TGTGCCACCAGCAGTCTCTCAGGCAATCAGCCCCAGCATTTT CATSSLSGNQPQHF
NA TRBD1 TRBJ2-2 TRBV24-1 TGTGCCACCAGTCAGGGGGTAACCGGGGAGCTGTTTTTT CATSQGVTGELFF
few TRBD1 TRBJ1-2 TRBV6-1 TGTGCCAGCAGTGATCCAAGGACAGGCGCCTTTGGCTACACCTTC CASSDPRTGAFGYTF
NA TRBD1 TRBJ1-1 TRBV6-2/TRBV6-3 TGTGCCAGCAGACGGACAGGGGGAGGAGGGAACACTGAAGCTTTCTTT CASRRTGGGGNTEAFF
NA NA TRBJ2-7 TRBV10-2 TGCGCCAGCAGCCAGCGTAGGTTAATCTACGAGCAGTACTTC CASSQRRLIYEQYF
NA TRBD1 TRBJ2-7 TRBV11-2 TGTGCCAGCAGCTCTAACAGGGGTCGAGGCGAGCAGTACTTC CASSSNRGRGEQYF
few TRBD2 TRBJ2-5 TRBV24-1 TGTGCCACCAGTGATTCGGGACTAGCGGGACACCAAGAGACCCAGTACTTC CATSDSGLAGHQETQYF
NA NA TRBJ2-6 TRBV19 TGTGCCAGTAGTATTTGGGTTGCCGGGGCCAACGTCCTGACTTTC CASSIWVAGANVLTF